This T cell receptor beta chain came from a study of blood T cell repertoires in COVID-19. Study information: Spain, Italy and the United States supplied samples that represented acute and convalescent COVID-19. Sample material is recorded as cDNA or gDNA derived from T cells, B-cell-depleted T cells, or PBMCs.

Clones were read by immunoSEQ multiplex PCR, and TCRdb kept only the in-frame ones, dropping some. The sample yields 64,000 or so clones, roughly 80% seen once. V gave up 4 bases and J gave up 13 bases; unmatched junction bases: 3. The germline CDR1 and CDR2 sequences are SGHTA and FQGNSA. This CDR3 is 11 amino acids long. Input material: peripheral blood. V is TRBV7-2 and J is TRBJ2-1, with 8 bases lining up with TRBD2. The receptor's source is a human donor in a cohort sampled during active COVID-19. CDR3 amino acids: CASSSGGSQFF. The DNA of the CDR3 is TGTGCCAGCAGCTCGGGAGGGAGTCAGTTCTTC.